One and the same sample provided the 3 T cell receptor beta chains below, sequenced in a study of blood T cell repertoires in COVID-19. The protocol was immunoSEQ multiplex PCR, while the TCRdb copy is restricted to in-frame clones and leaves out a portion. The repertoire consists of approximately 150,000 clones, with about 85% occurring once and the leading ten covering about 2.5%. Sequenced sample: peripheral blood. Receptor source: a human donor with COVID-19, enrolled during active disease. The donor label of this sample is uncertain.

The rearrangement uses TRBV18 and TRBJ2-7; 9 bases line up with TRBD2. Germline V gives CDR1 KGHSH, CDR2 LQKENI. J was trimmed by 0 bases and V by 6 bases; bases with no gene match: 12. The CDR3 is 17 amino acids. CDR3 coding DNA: TGTGCCAGCTCGCTTACTGTAGCGGGAGTTTCCTCCTACGAGCAGTACTTC. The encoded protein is CASSLTVAGVSSYEQYF.

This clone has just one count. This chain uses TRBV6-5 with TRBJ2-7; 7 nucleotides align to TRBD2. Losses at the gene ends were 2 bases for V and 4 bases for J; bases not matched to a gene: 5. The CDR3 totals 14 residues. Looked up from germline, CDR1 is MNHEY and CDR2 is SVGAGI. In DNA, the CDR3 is TGTGCCAGCAGTTACGGGGAGGGTCTTTACGAGCAGTACTTC. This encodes CASSYGEGLYEQYF.

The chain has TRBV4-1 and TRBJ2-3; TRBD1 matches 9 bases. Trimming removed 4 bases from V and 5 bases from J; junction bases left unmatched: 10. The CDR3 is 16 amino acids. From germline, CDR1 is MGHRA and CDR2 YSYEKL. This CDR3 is CASSPQGDRAKDTQYF. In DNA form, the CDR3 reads TGCGCCAGCAGCCCGCAGGGGGACAGGGCCAAAGATACGCAGTATTTT.